Below, 20 T cell receptor beta chains from the same sample are listed, as sequenced in a study of sequential checkpoint blockade in melanoma. The treatment denotes: randomized to nivolumab then ipilimumab (arm A) or the reverse (arm B). The assay was immunoSEQ multiplex PCR, and TCRdb's table has in-frame clones only and misses some. The table shows approximately 5,200 clones, with about 68% occurring only once. Sequencing used CD8+ T cells sorted from blood (inferred from file names), obtained from a patient given nivolumab and ipilimumab in sequence. The receptors come from a human donor with melanoma.

The chain uses TRBV6-6 and TRBJ2-7; 7 bases are shared with TRBD1. V lost 6 bases, J lost 3 bases, and 5 bases stayed unmatched. The CDR3 consists of 13 residues. Looked up from germline, CDR1 is MNHNY and CDR2 is SVGAGI (reference sequence). DNA for the CDR3: TGTGCCAGCAGCCCGACAGGGTACTACGAGCAGTACTTC. Amino acid sequence: CASSPTGYYEQYF.

This chain uses TRBV4-2 with TRBJ2-3; D is perhaps TRBD2 (6 bases). Germline-derived CDR1 and CDR2 are LGHNA and YNFKEQ. This CDR3 has 15 amino acids. V lost 1 base to trimming and J lost 5 bases, with 13 bases between them. The CDR3 DNA is TGTGCCAGCAGCCAAGGTCCGGGAGTTGGAGATACGCAGTATTTT. This translates into CASSQGPGVGDTQYF.

The chain joins TRBV9 to TRBJ2-1; 11 bases line up with TRBD2. After removal of 8 bases from V and 8 bases from J, the junction contained 9 bases not matched to a gene. This CDR3 is 14 amino acids long. Germline V gene lookup returns CDR1 SGDLS and CDR2 YYNGEE. CDR3 nucleotide sequence: TGTGCCAGTACAGCTAGCGGGGGGTGGGATGAGCAGTTCTTC. It specifies CASTASGGWDEQFF. Filled out from reference TRBV9 and TRBJ2-1, the complete variable domain reads DSGVTQTPKHLITATGQRVTLRCSPRSGDLSVYWYQQSLDQGLQFLIQYYNGEERAKGNILERFSAQQFPDLHSELNLSSLELGDSALYFCASTASGGWDEQFFGPGTRLTVL.

V usage is TRBV5-4 and J usage is TRBJ2-1; D is unresolved. The CDR3 is 15 amino acids. Trimming removed 1 base from V and 5 bases from J, with 13 bases in between. Germline V CDR1 and CDR2: SGHNT, YYREEE (reference sequence). CDR3 region: CASSLSPFPNNEQFF. DNA of the CDR3: TGTGCCAGCAGCTTGTCCCCGTTTCCTAACAATGAGCAGTTCTTC.

The chain carries TRBV28 and TRBJ2-1, with D uncertain. CDR3 size: 13 residues. Per germline, CDR1 MDHEN and CDR2 SYDVKM. V was cut by 6 bases and J by 8 bases, with 14 bases left in between. The CDR3, as DNA: TGTGCCAGCAGCCCTGTGCTAGGCGATGAGCAGTTCTTC. The encoded protein is CASSPVLGDEQFF.

This clone is large by share. V and J are TRBV13 and TRBJ2-7, with 10 bases aligning to TRBD1. This CDR3 has 15 amino acids. Germline loops: CDR1 PRHDT, CDR2 FYEKMQ (reference sequence). Losses at the gene ends were 4 bases for V and 4 bases for J; bases not matched to a gene: 7. Here the CDR3 DNA reads TGTGCCAGCAGCTCACGACAGGGGGCAGAGTACGAGCAGTACTTC. Its protein product is CASSSRQGAEYEQYF.

The chain joins TRBV6-5 to TRBJ1-6, with TRBD1 as a possible D gene (6 bases). Trimming took 3 bases from V and 8 from J, leaving 14 bases between them. CDR1 MNHEY and CDR2 SVGAGI come from the germline V gene. This CDR3 comprises 15 residues. Here the CDR3 DNA reads TGTGCCAGCAGTTATCGGGGGGCGCAAGATTCACCCCTCCACTTT. This codes for CASSYRGAQDSPLHF.

The V call is TRBV19, the J call TRBJ2-7; 9 bases map to TRBD1. Losses at the gene ends were 1 base for V and 4 bases for J; bases not matched to a gene: 5. The germline V gene encodes CDR1 LNHDA and CDR2 SQIVND (reference sequence). The CDR3 runs 15 residues. CDR3 protein: CASSIGGTGSYEQYF. DNA for the CDR3: TGTGCCAGTAGTATAGGCGGGACAGGGTCATACGAGCAGTACTTC.

V gene TRBV4-1 combines with J gene TRBJ2-3; 8 bases map to TRBD1. The CDR3 sequence is 13 residues long. Germline trimming cut 4 bases from V and 5 bases from J; bases unmatched to any gene: 2. In germline, CDR1 is MGHRA, CDR2 YSYEKL. CDR3 sequence reads: CASSPDRVDTQYF. CDR3 sequence (DNA): TGCGCCAGCAGCCCGGACAGGGTAGATACGCAGTATTTT.

This clone turned up a few times. CDR3 in DNA: TGCAGTGCCGAAGACATAGGAGGCTACACCTTC. Translation gives CSAEDIGGYTF. V gene TRBV20-1 combines with J gene TRBJ1-2; D ambiguous. V lost 6 bases and J lost 8, with 13 bases in between. In germline, CDR1 is DFQATT, CDR2 SNEGSKA (reference sequence). This CDR3 is built from 11 residues.

The CDR3 spells CTSSTYRATNEKLFF. The CDR3 DNA follows: TGCACCAGCAGCACCTACAGGGCAACTAATGAAAAACTGTTTTTT. The chain links TRBV1 to TRBJ1-4; the listed D gene, TRBD1, was not tested against the DNA. TRBV1 is described as a pseudogene. This CDR3 contains 15 residues.

The gene calls are TRBV27 and TRBJ2-1; weak D call: TRBD2 (6 bases). The CDR3 length is 15 residues. CDR1 and CDR2 from the germline V gene are MNHEY and SMNVEV (reference sequence). The ends were cut back, 1 base at V and 8 bases at J, with 15 bases in the middle. CDR3 residues: CASSLLRGVPHEQFF. CDR3 sequence (DNA): TGTGCCAGCAGTTTATTGCGGGGAGTCCCACATGAGCAGTTCTTC.

J is TRBJ2-5 and V is TRBV21-1; TRBD2, the table's D call, lacks a check against the DNA. TRBV21-1 is labeled a pseudogene. CDR3 length equals 20 residues. The CDR3 region has the DNA TGTGCCAGCAGCAGAACTGCTCGAACGAGCGGGAGGGCCTTGGGGGAGACCCAGTACTTC. Its translation is CASSRTARTSGRALGETQYF.

The chain couples TRBV19 to TRBJ2-5; TRBD2 agrees at 7 bases. Germline V lookup: CDR1 LNHDA, CDR2 SQIVND (reference sequence). The V and J ends lost 1 base and 5 bases, in that order; junction bases with no gene match: 4. The CDR3 consists of 14 residues. CDR3 protein: CASSIGGGFETQYF. The CDR3 nucleotides read TGTGCCAGTAGTATAGGGGGAGGGTTCGAGACCCAGTACTTC.

This clone was counted a few times. The CDR3 bases are TGTGCCAGCAGCCTAGGGGCTAGCGGCTACGAGCAGTACTTC. It specifies CASSLGASGYEQYF. The chain uses TRBV11-2 and TRBJ2-7; 7 bases agree with TRBD2. This CDR3 is 14 amino acids long. Germline V CDR1 and CDR2: SGHAT, FQNNGV. Trimming removed 5 bases from V and 3 bases from J; junction bases left unmatched: 7. Full variable domain (remainder filled in from reference TRBV11-2 and TRBJ2-7): EAGVAQSPRYKIIEKRQSVAFWCNPISGHATLYWYQQILGQGPKLLIQFQNNGVVDDSQLPKDRFSAERLKGVDSTLKIQPAKLEDSAVYLCASSLGASGYEQYFGPGTRLTVT.

This chain links TRBV18 with TRBJ2-7; 7 bases agree with TRBD2. The length of the CDR3 is 16 residues. Trimming removed 4 bases from V and 2 bases from J; junction bases left unmatched: 11. Germline loops: CDR1 KGHSH, CDR2 LQKENI. CDR3 loop: CASSRIRTSPTYEQYF. The CDR3 nucleotides are TGTGCCAGCTCACGAATACGGACTAGTCCCACCTACGAGCAGTACTTC.

This sequence joins TRBV7-6 and TRBJ1-2; the D gene is possibly TRBD1 (6 bases). V was clipped by 4 bases and J by 4 bases, with 13 bases between them. CDR3 length equals 14 residues. Germline V gene sequence: CDR1 SGHVS, CDR2 FNYEAQ. The CDR3 is CASSSDSLGYGYTF. CDR3 coding DNA: TGTGCCAGCAGCTCGGACAGCCTCGGCTATGGCTACACCTTC.

The V call is TRBV5-1, the J call TRBJ2-1; no firm D call. The CDR3 is 15 residues long. V was cut by 0 bases and J by 0 bases, with 7 bases left in between. Germline CDR1 and CDR2: SGHRS and YFSETQ. CDR3 residues: CASSLATSSYNEQFF. The CDR3 DNA is TGCGCCAGCAGCTTGGCCACGAGCTCCTACAATGAGCAGTTCTTC.

The chain has TRBV28 and TRBJ2-7; 7 positions agree with TRBD2. Trimming cost V 2 bases and J 1 base; bases outside gene matches: 5. The germline gives CDR1 MDHEN, CDR2 SYDVKM. CDR3 size: 15 residues. CDR3 nucleotides: TGTGCCAGCAGTTTAATCGGGGGGAGTTCCTACGAGCAGTACTTC. Translating gives CASSLIGGSSYEQYF.

The chain joins TRBV4-1 to TRBJ1-2; TRBD1 matches at 7 bases. Trimming cost V 0 bases and J 2 bases; bases outside gene matches: 9. The CDR3 is made up of 17 amino acids. CDR1 MGHRA and CDR2 YSYEKL come from the germline V gene. The CDR3 region is CASSQDGLDRPNYGYTF. The CDR3 DNA sequence: TGCGCCAGCAGCCAAGATGGCCTGGACAGGCCCAACTATGGCTACACCTTC.